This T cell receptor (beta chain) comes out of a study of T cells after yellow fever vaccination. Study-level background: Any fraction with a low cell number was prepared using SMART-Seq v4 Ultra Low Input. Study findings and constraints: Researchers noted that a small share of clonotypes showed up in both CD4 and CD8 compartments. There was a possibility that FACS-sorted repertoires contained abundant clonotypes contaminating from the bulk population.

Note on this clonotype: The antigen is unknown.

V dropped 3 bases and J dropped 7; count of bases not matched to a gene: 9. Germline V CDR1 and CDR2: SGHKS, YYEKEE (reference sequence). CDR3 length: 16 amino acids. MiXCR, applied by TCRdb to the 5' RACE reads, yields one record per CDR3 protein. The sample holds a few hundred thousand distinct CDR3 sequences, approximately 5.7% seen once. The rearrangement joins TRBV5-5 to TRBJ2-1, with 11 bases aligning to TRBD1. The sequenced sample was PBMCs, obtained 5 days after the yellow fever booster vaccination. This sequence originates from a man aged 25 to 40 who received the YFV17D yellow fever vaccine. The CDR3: CASSSFRDRGMNEQFF. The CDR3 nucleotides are TGTGCCAGCAGCTCCTTCCGGGACAGGGGGATGAATGAGCAGTTCTTC.